This passage covers 14 T cell receptor beta chains from one sample sequenced in a study of identical twins. TCRdb itself ran the 5' RACE reads through MiXCR, one entry per CDR3 protein. The table lists around 570,000 distinct CDR3 sequences, roughly 9.9% of them singletons. These same records also appear under a second study, on yellow fever vaccine responses in identical twins.

The specimen was PBMCs. The receptor set was obtained from a young woman in good health.

The chain links TRBV5-1 to TRBJ1-5; perhaps TRBD1 as D (6 bases). The CDR3 has 20 residues. Trimming stripped 3 bases from V and 0 bases from J, with 25 bases between. Germline lookup yields CDR1 SGHRS and CDR2 YFSETQ. The CDR3 here is CASSSSPLRTEPNSNQPQHF. DNA for the CDR3: TGCGCCAGCAGCTCCTCCCCCCTTAGGACAGAACCGAATAGCAATCAGCCCCAGCATTTT.

The chain is built from TRBV7-6 and TRBJ2-2; 9 bases are a match to TRBD1. CDR1 and CDR2 (germline): SGHVS, FNYEAQ. The V segment lost 1 base and the J segment 1 base; nucleotides outside the gene matches: 4. The length of the CDR3 is 17 residues. CDR3: CASSLVPGQGNTGELFF. The CDR3 region has the DNA TGTGCCAGCAGCTTAGTGCCGGGACAGGGGAACACCGGGGAGCTGTTTTTT.

CDR3 region: CASAILAAGELFF. The CDR3 nucleotides read TGTGCCAGCGCAATTTTGGCGGCCGGGGAGCTGTTTTTT. The J gene is TRBJ2-2, the V gene TRBV12-3 or TRBV12-4; D is unresolved. V dropped 8 bases and J dropped 6 bases, with 13 bases sitting between them. The CDR3 extends over 13 amino acids.

The chain employs TRBV11-2 and TRBJ2-7; a possible D gene is TRBD2 (6 bases). The CDR3 length is 15 residues. Trimming left V 3 bases short and J 2 bases short, with 14 bases between. Germline CDR1 reads SGHAT; CDR2 reads FQNNGV. Here the CDR3 DNA reads TGTGCCAGCAGCTTCACGGGAGTGGGGGCCTACGAGCAGTACTTC. This sequence encodes CASSFTGVGAYEQYF.

The chain recombines TRBV12-3 or TRBV12-4 with TRBJ2-1; D may be TRBD1 or TRBD2 (5 bases each). There are 17 residues in the CDR3. Between the trimmed V and J ends, which lost 2 bases and 2 bases, there was a span of 16 bases. The CDR3 DNA is TGTGCCAGCAGTTTAATCGGGGCACCCTCGACCTACAATGAGCAGTTCTTC. The encoded protein is CASSLIGAPSTYNEQFF.

This clonotype was counted only a few times. This rearrangement joins TRBV18 to TRBJ2-5; D not resolved. CDR1 and CDR2 from the germline V gene are KGHSH and LQKENI. The V and J ends lost 0 bases and 2 bases respectively, with 19 bases between them. This CDR3 has 18 amino acids. The CDR3 DNA reads TGTGCCAGCTCACCACCACGGCACCTATCGGCACTTCAAGAGACCCAGTACTTC. Translated, it gives CASSPPRHLSALQETQYF.

This clonotype was recorded a few times. This rearrangement joins TRBV5-1 to TRBJ2-3, with D possibly being TRBD1 (6 bases). The CDR3 totals 16 residues. Germline V CDR1 and CDR2: SGHRS, YFSETQ. Trimming removed 2 bases from V and 2 bases from J, with 15 bases in between. The CDR3 reads CASSLSTGRVTDTQYF. CDR3 DNA: TGCGCCAGCAGCTTATCGACAGGACGGGTCACAGATACGCAGTATTTT.

As for this clonotype: A much more abundant neighbour one base away suggests this may be a read error. The V and J genes are TRBV15 and TRBJ2-7, with D hard to call. CDR1 is LNHNV, CDR2 YYDKDF, per germline (reference sequence). This CDR3 has 13 amino acids. V was shortened by 0 bases and J by 2 bases, with 5 bases between the two germline ends. CDR3 protein: CATSRDNPYEQYF. The CDR3 region has the DNA TGTGCCACCAGCAGAGATAACCCCTACGAGCAGTACTTC.

This clonotype was counted at least ten times. The chain joins TRBV20-1 to TRBJ2-7; 7 bases map to TRBD1. The CDR3 totals 14 residues. Germline assignment: CDR1 DFQATT and CDR2 SNEGSKA (reference sequence). V lost 4 bases and J lost 1; bases outside the gene matches: 7. The CDR3: CSAKGQPASYEQYF. The CDR3 DNA is TGCAGTGCTAAGGGACAGCCGGCATCCTACGAGCAGTACTTC.

This clonotype was detected a few times. The DNA for the CDR3 is TGTGCCAGCAGACCCGAGTATTTT. It specifies CASRPEYF. This chain links TRBV12-3 or TRBV12-4 with TRBJ2-3; D is undetermined. V gave up 6 bases and J gave up 13 bases, with 5 bases separating them. The CDR3 length is 8 residues.

The J gene is TRBJ2-1, the V gene TRBV7-6, with 8 positions matching TRBD2. CDR1 SGHVS and CDR2 FNYEAQ come from the germline V gene. With 2 bases clipped from V and 0 bases from J, the junction kept 6 bases outside the gene matches. There are 17 residues in the CDR3. CDR3: CASSLRPGTSSYNEQFF. In DNA form, the CDR3 reads TGTGCCAGCAGCTTACGACCAGGGACTAGCTCCTACAATGAGCAGTTCTTC. Full variable domain (remainder filled in from reference TRBV7-6 and TRBJ2-1): GAGVSQSPRYKVTKRGQDVALRCDPISGHVSLYWYRQALGQGPEFLTYFNYEAQQDKSGLPNDRFSAERPEGSISTLTIQRTEQRDSAMYRCASSLRPGTSSYNEQFFGPGTRLTVL.

This clonotype occurred many times. V and J are TRBV12-3 or TRBV12-4 and TRBJ2-5; 8 bases are a match to TRBD2. CDR3 length equals 15 residues. Losses at the gene ends were 1 base for V and 5 bases for J; bases not matched to a gene: 6. The CDR3 nucleotides are TGTGCCAGCAGTTTAGACATCGGGGGGGCGGAGACCCAGTACTTC. As protein: CASSLDIGGAETQYF.

This clonotype has ten or more counts. The chain uses TRBV7-9 and TRBJ1-2; D is uncertain. The CDR3 sequence is 14 residues long. Germline V gene sequence: CDR1 SEHNR, CDR2 FQNEAQ (reference sequence). Trimming removed 0 bases from V and 8 bases from J, with 13 bases in between. The CDR3 sequence: CASSLAAPTRGYTF. The CDR3 region has the DNA TGTGCCAGCAGCTTAGCCGCCCCGACTCGGGGCTACACCTTC.

J is TRBJ2-7 and V is TRBV5-1; D might be TRBD1 (5 bases). CDR1 SGHRS and CDR2 YFSETQ come from the germline V gene. This CDR3 is built from 14 residues. V dropped 6 bases and J dropped 3 bases, with 16 bases sitting between them. CDR3 protein: CASKAATAFYEQYF. In DNA, the CDR3 is TGCGCCAGCAAGGCGGCGACAGCGTTCTACGAGCAGTACTTC. Using reference TRBV5-1 and TRBJ2-7 for the parts outside the CDR3, the full variable domain is KAGVTQTPRYLIKTRGQQVTLSCSPISGHRSVSWYQQTPGQGLQFLFEYFSETQRNKGNFPGRFSGRQFSNSRSEMNVSTLELGDSALYLCASKAATAFYEQYFGPGTRLTVT.